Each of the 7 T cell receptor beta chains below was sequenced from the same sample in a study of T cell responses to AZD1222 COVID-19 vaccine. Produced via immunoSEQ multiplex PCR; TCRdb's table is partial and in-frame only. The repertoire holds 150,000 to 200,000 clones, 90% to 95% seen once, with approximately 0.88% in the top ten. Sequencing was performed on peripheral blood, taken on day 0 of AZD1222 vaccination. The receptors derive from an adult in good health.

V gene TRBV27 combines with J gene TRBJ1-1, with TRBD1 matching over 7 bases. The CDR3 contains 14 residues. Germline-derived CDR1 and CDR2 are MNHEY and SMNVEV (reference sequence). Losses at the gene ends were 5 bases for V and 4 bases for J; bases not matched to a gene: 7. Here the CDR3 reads CASSRQGGFTEAFF. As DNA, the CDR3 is TGTGCCAGCAGTCGACAGGGTGGGTTCACTGAAGCTTTCTTT.

The CDR3 protein is CASRGRSPPLHF. Written as DNA, the CDR3 is TGTGCCAGCAGGGGCAGATCGCCACCCCTCCACTTT. V gene TRBV2 combines with J gene TRBJ1-6, with no clear D. CDR3 length: 12 amino acids. V lost 6 bases to trimming and J lost 11 bases, with 11 bases between them. Germline V gene lookup returns CDR1 SNHLY and CDR2 FYNNEI.

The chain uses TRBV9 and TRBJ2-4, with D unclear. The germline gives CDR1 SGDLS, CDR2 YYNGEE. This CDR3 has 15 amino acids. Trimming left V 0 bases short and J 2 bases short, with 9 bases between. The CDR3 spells CASSVDGRTKNIQYF. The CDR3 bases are TGTGCCAGCAGCGTAGACGGGCGGACCAAAAACATTCAGTACTTC.

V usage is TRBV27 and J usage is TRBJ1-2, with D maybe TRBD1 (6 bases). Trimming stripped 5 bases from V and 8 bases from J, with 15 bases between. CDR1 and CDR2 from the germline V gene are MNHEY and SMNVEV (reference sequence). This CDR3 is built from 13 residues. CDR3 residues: CASSVRDTSGYTF. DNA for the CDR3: TGTGCCAGCAGTGTCCGGGACACCTCCGGCTACACCTTC.

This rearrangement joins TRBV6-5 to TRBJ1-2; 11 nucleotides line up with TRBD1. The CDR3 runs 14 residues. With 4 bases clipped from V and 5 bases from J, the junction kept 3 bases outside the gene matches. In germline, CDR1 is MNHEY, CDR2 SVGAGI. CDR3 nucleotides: TGTGCCAGCAGTTTTGGACAGGGGGCATATGGCTACACCTTC. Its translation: CASSFGQGAYGYTF.

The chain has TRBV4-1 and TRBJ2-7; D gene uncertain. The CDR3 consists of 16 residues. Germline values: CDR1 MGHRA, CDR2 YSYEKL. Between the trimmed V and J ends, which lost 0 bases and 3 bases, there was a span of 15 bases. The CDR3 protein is CASSQDHPGDGYEQYF. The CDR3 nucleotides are TGCGCCAGCAGCCAAGATCACCCCGGCGACGGCTACGAGCAGTACTTC.

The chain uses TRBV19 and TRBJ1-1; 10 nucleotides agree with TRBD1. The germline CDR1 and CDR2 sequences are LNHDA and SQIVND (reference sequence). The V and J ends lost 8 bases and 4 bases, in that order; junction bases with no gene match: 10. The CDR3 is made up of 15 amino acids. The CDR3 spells CASVDRGLRGTEAFF. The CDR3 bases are TGTGCCAGTGTAGACAGGGGGCTGAGGGGCACTGAAGCTTTCTTT.